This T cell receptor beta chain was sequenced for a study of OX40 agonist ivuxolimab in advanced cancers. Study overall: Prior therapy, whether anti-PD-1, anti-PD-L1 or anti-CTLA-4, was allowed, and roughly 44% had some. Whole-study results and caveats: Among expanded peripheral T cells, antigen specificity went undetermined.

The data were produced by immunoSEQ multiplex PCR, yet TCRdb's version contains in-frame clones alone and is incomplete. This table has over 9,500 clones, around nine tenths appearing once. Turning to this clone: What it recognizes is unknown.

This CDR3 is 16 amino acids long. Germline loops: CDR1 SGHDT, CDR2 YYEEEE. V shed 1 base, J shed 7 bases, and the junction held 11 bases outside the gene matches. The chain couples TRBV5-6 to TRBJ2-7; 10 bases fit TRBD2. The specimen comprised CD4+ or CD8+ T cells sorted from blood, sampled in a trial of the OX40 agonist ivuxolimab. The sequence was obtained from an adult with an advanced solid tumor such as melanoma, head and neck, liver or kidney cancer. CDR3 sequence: CASSLPLRSGRVEQYF. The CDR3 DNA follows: TGTGCCAGCAGCTTGCCCCTTCGGAGCGGGAGGGTTGAGCAGTACTTC.